One sample yielded the 6 T cell receptor beta chains listed below, sequenced in a study of blood T cell repertoires in COVID-19. The protocol was immunoSEQ multiplex PCR, while the TCRdb copy is restricted to in-frame clones and leaves out a portion. This sample has approximately 100,000 clones, with roughly nine tenths found just once. Sequencing was performed on peripheral blood. These receptors were collected from a woman of 80 years or more in a cohort sampled during active COVID-19.

The genes are TRBV2 and TRBJ2-1; D ambiguous. Trimming took off 8 bases at V and 0 bases at J, with 8 bases between the two ends. The CDR3 runs to 13 residues. CDR1 SNHLY and CDR2 FYNNEI come from the germline V gene. CDR3 residues: CASFYSSYNEQFF. The CDR3 nucleotides are TGTGCCAGCTTTTATAGCTCCTACAATGAGCAGTTCTTC. The whole variable domain, filled in from reference TRBV2 and TRBJ2-1, reads EPEVTQTPSHQVTQMGQEVILRCVPISNHLYFYWYRQILGQKVEFLVSFYNNEISEKSEIFDDQFSVERPDGSNFTLKIRSTKLEDSAMYFCASFYSSYNEQFFGPGTRLTVL.

The chain joins TRBV10-2 to TRBJ2-2; no firm D call. The V gene's germline CDR1 is WSHSY and CDR2 SAAADI. The CDR3 sequence is 16 residues long. The V and J ends lost 8 bases and 5 bases respectively, with 21 bases between them. CDR3 protein: CASRVVGTEKTGELFF. The CDR3 DNA reads TGCGCCAGCCGAGTCGTGGGTACAGAAAAGACCGGGGAGCTGTTTTTT.

The V gene is TRBV5-1, the J gene TRBJ2-1; 11 bases are a match to TRBD2. The germline gives CDR1 SGHRS, CDR2 YFSETQ. This CDR3 is built from 15 residues. The V and J ends lost 2 bases and 6 bases, in that order; junction bases with no gene match: 4. The CDR3, as DNA: TGCGCCAGCAGCTTACAAACTAGCGGGAGCAATGAGCAGTTCTTC. This encodes CASSLQTSGSNEQFF.

This clone was detected only once. The rearrangement uses TRBV24-1 and TRBJ2-1; TRBD2 matches at 9 bases. The germline CDR1 and CDR2 sequences are KGHDR and SFDVKD. CDR3 length: 15 amino acids. With V trimmed by 3 bases and J by 7 bases, 6 bases remained unmatched. The chain's CDR3 is CATSDTSGLGNEQFF. CDR3 sequence (DNA): TGTGCCACCAGTGATACTAGCGGGTTGGGAAATGAGCAGTTCTTC.

J is TRBJ2-3 and V is TRBV5-1; 10 bases are shared with TRBD2. This CDR3 has 15 amino acids. Losses at the gene ends were 3 bases for V and 1 base for J; bases not matched to a gene: 2. Per the germline V gene, CDR1 is SGHRS and CDR2 is YFSETQ. In DNA form, the CDR3 reads TGCGCCAGCAGCTCTAGCGGGGGTCGCACAGATACGCAGTATTTT. As protein: CASSSSGGRTDTQYF.

The chain couples TRBV7-2 to TRBJ2-1, with TRBD2 matching 12 bases. Germline V CDR1 and CDR2: SGHTA, FQGNSA. This CDR3 region has 17 residues. Losses at the gene ends were 2 bases for V and 8 bases for J; bases not matched to a gene: 10. The CDR3 loop is CASSLSSGGAGMYEQFF. The CDR3 DNA follows: TGTGCCAGCAGCTTATCTAGCGGGGGGGCCGGGATGTATGAGCAGTTCTTC.